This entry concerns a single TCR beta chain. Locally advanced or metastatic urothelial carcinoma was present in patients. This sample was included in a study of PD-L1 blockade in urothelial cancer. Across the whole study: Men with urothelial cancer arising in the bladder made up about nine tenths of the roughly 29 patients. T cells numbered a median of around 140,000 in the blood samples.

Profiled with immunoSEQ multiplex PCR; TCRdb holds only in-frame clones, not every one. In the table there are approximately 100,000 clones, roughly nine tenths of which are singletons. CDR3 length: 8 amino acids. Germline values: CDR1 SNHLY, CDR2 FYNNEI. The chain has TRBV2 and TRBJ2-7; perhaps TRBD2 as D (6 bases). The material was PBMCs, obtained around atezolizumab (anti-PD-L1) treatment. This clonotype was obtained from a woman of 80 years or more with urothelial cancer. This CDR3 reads CAAGGQYF. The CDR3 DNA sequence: TGTGCAGCGGGCGGGCAGTACTTC.